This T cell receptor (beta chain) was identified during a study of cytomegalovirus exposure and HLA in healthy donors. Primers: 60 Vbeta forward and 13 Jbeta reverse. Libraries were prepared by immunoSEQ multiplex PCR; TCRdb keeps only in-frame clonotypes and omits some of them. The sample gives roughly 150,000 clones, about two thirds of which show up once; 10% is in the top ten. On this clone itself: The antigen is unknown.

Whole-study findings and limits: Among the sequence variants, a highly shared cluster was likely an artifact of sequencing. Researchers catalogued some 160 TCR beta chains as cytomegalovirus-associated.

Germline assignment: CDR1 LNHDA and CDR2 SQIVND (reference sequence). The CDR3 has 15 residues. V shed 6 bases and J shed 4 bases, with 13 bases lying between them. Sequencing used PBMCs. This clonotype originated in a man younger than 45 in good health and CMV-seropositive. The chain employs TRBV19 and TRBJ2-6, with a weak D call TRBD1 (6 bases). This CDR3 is CASSPTGSGANVLTF. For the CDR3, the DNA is TGTGCCAGTAGCCCCACAGGGTCAGGGGCCAACGTCCTGACTTTC. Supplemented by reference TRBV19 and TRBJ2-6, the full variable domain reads DGGITQSPKYLFRKEGQNVTLSCEQNLNHDAMYWYRQDPGQGLRLIYYSQIVNDFQKGDIAEGYSVSREKKESFPLTVTSAQKNPTAFYLCASSPTGSGANVLTFGAGSRLTVL.